The 15 T cell receptor beta chains below were found in one sample sequenced in a study of blood T cell repertoires in COVID-19. Method: immunoSEQ multiplex PCR; TCRdb's copy keeps in-frame clones and lacks some. The sample consists of around 99,000 clones, around nine tenths of them appearing once. The sample comprised peripheral blood. The receptors stem from a woman in her 30s with acute or convalescent COVID-19.

This clone has more than one count but fewer than ten. The chain employs TRBV7-6 and TRBJ1-3; D is perhaps TRBD1 (6 bases). The germline gives CDR1 SGHVS, CDR2 FNYEAQ. The CDR3 spans 17 residues. V was trimmed by 1 base and J by 3 bases, leaving 16 bases between them. CDR3 in amino acids: CASSLGGWTDLGNTIYF. CDR3 coding DNA: TGTGCCAGCAGCTTAGGTGGTTGGACAGACCTTGGAAACACCATATATTTT. Combining the CDR3 with reference TRBV7-6 and TRBJ1-3 gives the whole variable domain GAGVSQSPRYKVTKRGQDVALRCDPISGHVSLYWYRQALGQGPEFLTYFNYEAQQDKSGLPNDRFSAERPEGSISTLTIQRTEQRDSAMYRCASSLGGWTDLGNTIYFGEGSWLTVV.

The chain couples TRBV28 to TRBJ2-5; TRBD2 matches at 11 bases. The germline gives CDR1 MDHEN, CDR2 SYDVKM. The CDR3 has 17 residues. The V gene end was trimmed by 5 bases and the J gene end by 5 bases; junction bases not matched to a gene: 13. For the CDR3, the DNA is TGTGCCAGCAGTACCGGGACTAGCGGTGGCAATGGGGAGACCCAGTACTTC. Its protein is CASSTGTSGGNGETQYF.

The gene calls are TRBV7-9 and TRBJ1-2; no firm D call. CDR3 size: 13 residues. CDR1 SEHNR and CDR2 FQNEAQ come from the germline V gene (reference sequence). The V end lost 1 base, the J end lost 4 bases, and 7 bases lay between the germline ends. The CDR3 is CASSLEASYGYTF. CDR3 DNA: TGTGCCAGCAGCTTAGAAGCATCCTATGGCTACACCTTC.

The genes are TRBV19 and TRBJ1-1; D is uncertain. V was shortened by 1 base and J by 2 bases, with 11 bases between the two germline ends. CDR1 and CDR2 (germline): LNHDA, SQIVND (reference sequence). The CDR3 consists of 15 residues. CDR3 sequence (DNA): TGTGCCAGTAGTATAGGGCCTCAATCTAACACTGAAGCTTTCTTT. It yields the protein CASSIGPQSNTEAFF.

The rearrangement uses TRBV5-1 and TRBJ2-7, with TRBD1 matching 8 bases. CDR3 length: 14 amino acids. CDR1 SGHRS and CDR2 YFSETQ come from the germline V gene. With 0 bases clipped from V and 5 bases from J, the junction kept 4 bases outside the gene matches. CDR3 nucleotides: TGCGCCAGCAGCTTGGGACAGGGGAACGACGAGCAGTACTTC. Translating it yields CASSLGQGNDEQYF.

This sequence joins TRBV27 and TRBJ1-5; no reliable D call. Germline CDR1 and CDR2: MNHEY and SMNVEV (reference sequence). The CDR3 totals 12 residues. The V and J ends lost 7 bases and 4 bases respectively, with 8 bases between them. The CDR3 sequence: CASKTLNQPQHF. As DNA, the CDR3 is TGTGCCAGCAAAACCCTAAATCAGCCCCAGCATTTT.

This chain connects TRBV5-1 to TRBJ1-6; 7 bases match TRBD1. CDR3 size: 16 residues. J lost 0 bases, V lost 2 bases, and 2 bases had no gene match. Germline loops: CDR1 SGHRS, CDR2 YFSETQ. Here the CDR3 DNA reads TGCGCCAGCAGCTTACAGGGGAGCTCCTATAATTCACCCCTCCACTTT. Its protein is CASSLQGSSYNSPLHF.

The V and J genes are TRBV5-4 and TRBJ2-2; D possibly corresponds to TRBD2 (5 bases). The CDR3 totals 14 residues. Trimming pared 5 bases from V and 8 bases from J, leaving 16 bases between. From germline, CDR1 is SGHNT and CDR2 YYREEE (reference sequence). CDR3 coding DNA: TGTGCCAGCAGGCCGGGGATCCTTGGAGGGGAGCTGTTTTTT. Residues: CASRPGILGGELFF.

The CDR3 DNA sequence: TGTGCCAGCAGTTATTCGTCGGGGATCACCTCCTATGGCTACACCTTC. Translated, it gives CASSYSSGITSYGYTF. The rearrangement links TRBV6-2 or TRBV6-3 to TRBJ1-2; D is unresolved. This CDR3 spans 16 amino acids. Germline assignment: CDR1 MNHEY and CDR2 SVGEGT. V dropped 3 bases and J dropped 4 bases, with 18 bases sitting between them.

The V call is TRBV3-1 (or the pseudogene TRBV3-2), the J call TRBJ1-2; unclear D gene. In germline, CDR1 is LGHDT, CDR2 YNNKEL (reference sequence). The CDR3 contains 15 residues. Trimming removed 0 bases from V and 4 bases from J, with 12 bases in between. The CDR3 coding sequence is TGTGCCAGCAGCCAAGAGGCCCTTGGAGCCTATGGCTACACCTTC. Translating it yields CASSQEALGAYGYTF.

There are a few counts of this clone. The J gene is TRBJ2-3, the V gene TRBV6-4, with 8 bases aligning to TRBD2. From germline, CDR1 is MRHNA and CDR2 SNTAGT. The CDR3 runs to 16 residues. J gave up 0 bases and V 0 bases, and 2 bases lay outside the gene matches. This CDR3 is CASSDSASGSTDTQYF. CDR3 DNA sequence: TGTGCCAGCAGTGACTCGGCTAGCGGGAGCACAGATACGCAGTATTTT.

The sample holds one count of this clone. V and J are TRBV7-9 and TRBJ2-1, with unresolved D. CDR1 and CDR2 (germline): SEHNR, FQNEAQ (reference sequence). The CDR3 totals 16 residues. V gave up 5 bases and J gave up 2 bases, with 16 bases separating them. The CDR3 DNA sequence: TGTGCCAGCAGCCTTAACGACTTACGTACCTACAATGAGCAGTTCTTC. Translating it yields CASSLNDLRTYNEQFF.

The chain uses TRBV28 and TRBJ2-7, with D tentatively TRBD1 (6 bases). Trimming pared 3 bases from V and 3 bases from J, leaving 12 bases between. Germline CDR1 is MDHEN and CDR2 is SYDVKM. The CDR3 totals 14 residues. CDR3 loop: CASSFPGTLYEQYF. CDR3 nucleotides: TGTGCCAGCAGTTTCCCCGGGACACTCTACGAGCAGTACTTC.

J is TRBJ2-3 and V is TRBV7-2; D unclear. The CDR3 extends over 15 amino acids. The V gene lost 4 bases and the J gene lost 3 bases, with 14 bases spanning the gap. Germline V gene data show CDR1 as SGHTA and CDR2 as FQGNSA. CDR3 loop: CASSSKLLGTDTQYF. CDR3 coding DNA: TGTGCCAGCAGCTCAAAACTGCTAGGAACAGATACGCAGTATTTT.

The rearrangement uses TRBV28 and TRBJ1-2; no firm D call. Germline CDR1 reads MDHEN; CDR2 reads SYDVKM. The V and J ends lost 5 bases and 2 bases respectively, with 3 bases between them. The CDR3 spans 11 residues. This CDR3 reads CASSPNYGYTF. The CDR3 DNA reads TGTGCCAGCAGTCCGAACTATGGCTACACCTTC.